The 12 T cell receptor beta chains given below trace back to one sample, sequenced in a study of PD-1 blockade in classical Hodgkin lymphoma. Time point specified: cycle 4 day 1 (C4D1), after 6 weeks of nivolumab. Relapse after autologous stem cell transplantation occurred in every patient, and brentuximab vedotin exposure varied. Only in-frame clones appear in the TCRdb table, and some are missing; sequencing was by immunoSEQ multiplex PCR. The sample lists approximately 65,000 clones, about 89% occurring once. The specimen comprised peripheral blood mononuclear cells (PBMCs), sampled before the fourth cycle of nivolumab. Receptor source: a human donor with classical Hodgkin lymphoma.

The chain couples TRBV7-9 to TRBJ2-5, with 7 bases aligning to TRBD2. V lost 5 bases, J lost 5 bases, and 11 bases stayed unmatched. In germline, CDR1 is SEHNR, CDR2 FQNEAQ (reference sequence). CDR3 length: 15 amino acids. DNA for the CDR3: TGTGCCAGCAGCGCGACGACTAGCCGGCTGGAGACCCAGTACTTC. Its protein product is CASSATTSRLETQYF.

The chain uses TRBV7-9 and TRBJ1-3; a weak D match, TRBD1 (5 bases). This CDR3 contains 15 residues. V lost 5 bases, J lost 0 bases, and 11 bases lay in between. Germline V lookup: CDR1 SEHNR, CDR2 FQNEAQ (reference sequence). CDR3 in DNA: TGTGCCAGCAGCGCTACAGGTTTCTCTGGAAACACCATATATTTT. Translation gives CASSATGFSGNTIYF.

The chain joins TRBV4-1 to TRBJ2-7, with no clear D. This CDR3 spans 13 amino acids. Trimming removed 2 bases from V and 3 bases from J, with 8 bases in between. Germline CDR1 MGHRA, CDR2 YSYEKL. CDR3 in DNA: TGCGCCAGCAGCCAAATCCCTTACTACGAGCAGTACTTC. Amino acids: CASSQIPYYEQYF.

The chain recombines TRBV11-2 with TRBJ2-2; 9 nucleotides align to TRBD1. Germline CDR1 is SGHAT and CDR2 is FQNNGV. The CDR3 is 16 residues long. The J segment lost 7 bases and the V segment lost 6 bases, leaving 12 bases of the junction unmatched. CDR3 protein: CASRGWDRVSDGELFF. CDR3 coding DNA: TGTGCCAGCAGGGGTTGGGACAGGGTCTCGGACGGGGAGCTGTTTTTT.

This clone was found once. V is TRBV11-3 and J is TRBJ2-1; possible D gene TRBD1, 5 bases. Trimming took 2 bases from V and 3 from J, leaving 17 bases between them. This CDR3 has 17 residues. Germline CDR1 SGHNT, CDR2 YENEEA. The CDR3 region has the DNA TGTGCCAGCAGCTTATCGGGCTGGGGCAGCCGCTACAATGAGCAGTTCTTC. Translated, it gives CASSLSGWGSRYNEQFF. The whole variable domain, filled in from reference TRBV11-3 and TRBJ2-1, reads EAGVVQSPRYKIIEKKQPVAFWCNPISGHNTLYWYLQNLGQGPELLIRYENEEAVDDSQLPKDRFSAERLKGVDSTLKIQPAELGDSAVYLCASSLSGWGSRYNEQFFGPGTRLTVL.

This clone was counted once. CDR3: CASSDGGPGNEQFF. For the CDR3, the DNA is TGTGCCAGCAGTGACGGGGGACCCGGCAATGAGCAGTTCTTC. V gene TRBV6-4 combines with J gene TRBJ2-1, with D tentatively TRBD1 or TRBD2 (5 bases each). Germline values: CDR1 MRHNA, CDR2 SNTAGT. The V end lost 2 bases, the J end lost 6 bases, and 11 bases lay between the germline ends. The CDR3 consists of 14 residues.

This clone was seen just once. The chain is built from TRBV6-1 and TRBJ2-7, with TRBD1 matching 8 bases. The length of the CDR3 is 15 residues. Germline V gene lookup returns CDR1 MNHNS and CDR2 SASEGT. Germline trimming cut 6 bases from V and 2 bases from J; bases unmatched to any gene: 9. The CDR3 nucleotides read TGTGCCAGCAGCGCCTCCTCAGGGGGCGCCTACGAGCAGTACTTC. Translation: CASSASSGGAYEQYF.

The CDR3 loop is CASSSQGGARARAFF. CDR3 sequence (DNA): TGCGCCAGCAGCTCTCAAGGTGGGGCCAGGGCGCGGGCTTTCTTT. The gene calls are TRBV5-1 and TRBJ1-1, with a weak D call TRBD1 (5 bases). CDR1 SGHRS and CDR2 YFSETQ come from the germline V gene. The CDR3 covers 15 residues. V dropped 3 bases and J dropped 11 bases, with 23 bases sitting between them.

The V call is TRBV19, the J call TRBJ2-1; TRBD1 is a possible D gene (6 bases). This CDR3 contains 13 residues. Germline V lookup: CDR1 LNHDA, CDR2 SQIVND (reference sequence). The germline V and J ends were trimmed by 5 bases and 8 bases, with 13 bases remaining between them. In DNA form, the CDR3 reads TGTGCCAGTAGTCCACAGGGAATCGATGAGCAGTTCTTC. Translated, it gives CASSPQGIDEQFF.

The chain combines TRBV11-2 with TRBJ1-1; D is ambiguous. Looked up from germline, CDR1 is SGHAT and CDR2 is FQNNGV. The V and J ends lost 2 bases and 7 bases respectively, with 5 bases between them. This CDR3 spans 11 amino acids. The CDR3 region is CASSLQIEAFF. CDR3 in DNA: TGTGCCAGCAGCTTACAGATTGAAGCTTTCTTT.

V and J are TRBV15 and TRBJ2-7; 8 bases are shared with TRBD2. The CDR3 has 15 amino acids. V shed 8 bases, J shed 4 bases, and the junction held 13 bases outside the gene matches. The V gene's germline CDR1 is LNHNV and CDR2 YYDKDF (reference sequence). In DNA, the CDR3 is TGTGCCACCGCGGGGGGACCCACGGGGGGATACGAGCAGTACTTC. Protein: CATAGGPTGGYEQYF.

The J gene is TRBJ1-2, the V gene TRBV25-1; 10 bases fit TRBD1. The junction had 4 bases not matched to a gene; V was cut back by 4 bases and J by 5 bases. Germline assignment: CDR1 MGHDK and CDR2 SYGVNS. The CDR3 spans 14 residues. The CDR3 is CASSVGTGEYGYTF. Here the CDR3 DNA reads TGTGCCAGCAGTGTAGGGACAGGGGAGTATGGCTACACCTTC.